What follows are 18 T cell receptor beta chains derived from one specimen sequenced in a study of Ad26.COV2.S vaccination and SARS-CoV-2 variants. The repertoire was sequenced with immunoSEQ multiplex PCR; TCRdb's copy has only in-frame clones and lacks some. The data contain about 390,000 clones, around 85% of them singletons. Described treatment: 15 to 20 received Ad26.COV2.S at low or high dose, single or two shots; about 5 received placebo; per-sample allocation not given. Sampling was done on day 63 after the first vaccine or placebo injection. The material sequenced was peripheral blood, taken in a trial of Ad26.COV2.S vaccine versus placebo. The receptor source for this set is a person aged 18-60 years who received the Ad26.COV2.S COVID-19 vaccine or a placebo.

This chain connects TRBV7-2 to TRBJ1-4; 8 bases are a match to TRBD1. CDR1 SGHTA and CDR2 FQGNSA come from the germline V gene. Trimming removed 8 bases from V and 2 bases from J; junction bases left unmatched: 1. This CDR3 is built from 13 residues. The CDR3, as DNA: TGTGCCAGCGGACAGGGTACTAATGAAAAACTGTTTTTT. Translating gives CASGQGTNEKLFF.

The V and J genes are TRBV3-1 (or the pseudogene TRBV3-2) and TRBJ2-1, with unresolved D. This CDR3 has 12 amino acids. With 1 base removed from V and 7 bases from J, the gap between germline ends came to 5 bases. CDR1 and CDR2 from the germline V gene are LGHDT and YNNKEL (reference sequence). The CDR3 bases are TGTGCCAGCAGCCAAGGACCGAATGAGCAGTTCTTC. Its protein is CASSQGPNEQFF.

The chain has TRBV12-3 or TRBV12-4 and TRBJ1-4; D is undetermined. This CDR3 contains 13 residues. V shed 6 bases and J shed 7 bases, with 12 bases lying between them. The CDR3 sequence: CASSVPGSEKLFF. The CDR3, as DNA: TGTGCCAGCAGCGTACCAGGATCTGAAAAACTGTTTTTT.

The chain has TRBV20-1 and TRBJ2-3, with TRBD2 matching over 9 bases. Germline trimming cut 3 bases from V and 0 bases from J; bases unmatched to any gene: 4. CDR1 is DFQATT, CDR2 SNEGSKA, per germline (reference sequence). The CDR3 is 15 residues long. CDR3 nucleotides: TGCAGTGCTAGTACTAGCGGGTTAAGCACAGATACGCAGTATTTT. This codes for CSASTSGLSTDTQYF.

V and J are TRBV3-1 (or the pseudogene TRBV3-2) and TRBJ2-5; 12 bases map to TRBD2. Germline loops: CDR1 LGHDT, CDR2 YNNKEL (reference sequence). CDR3 length equals 18 residues. With 0 bases clipped from V and 5 bases from J, the junction kept 10 bases outside the gene matches. The CDR3 protein is CASSQDRPSGGAEETQYF. CDR3 nucleotide sequence: TGTGCCAGCAGCCAAGATAGGCCTAGCGGGGGGGCCGAGGAGACCCAGTACTTC.

The V call is TRBV6-1, the J call TRBJ2-5, with TRBD2 matching over 14 bases. With V trimmed by 6 bases and J by 2 bases, 11 bases remained unmatched. This CDR3 spans 18 amino acids. The germline gives CDR1 MNHNS, CDR2 SASEGT. CDR3 protein: CASSEKTSGGVTQETQYF. The CDR3 DNA sequence: TGTGCCAGCAGCGAAAAGACTAGCGGGGGGGTTACTCAAGAGACCCAGTACTTC.

The rearrangement joins TRBV2 to TRBJ1-2; 8 nucleotides agree with TRBD1. The germline V gene encodes CDR1 SNHLY and CDR2 FYNNEI. There are 14 residues in the CDR3. The V gene end was trimmed by 8 bases and the J gene end by 6 bases; junction bases not matched to a gene: 11. This chain's CDR3 is CASDQGAPLDGYTF. CDR3 nucleotide sequence: TGTGCCAGCGACCAGGGGGCTCCCCTTGATGGCTACACCTTC.

The V call is TRBV19, the J call TRBJ1-1; D gene ambiguous. Germline V gene data show CDR1 as LNHDA and CDR2 as SQIVND (reference sequence). Between the trimmed V and J ends, which lost 1 base and 3 bases, there was a span of 12 bases. The CDR3 is made up of 15 amino acids. The CDR3: CASSIGKTWDTEAFF. The DNA for the CDR3 is TGTGCCAGTAGTATAGGGAAGACCTGGGACACTGAAGCTTTCTTT.

The chain employs TRBV2 and TRBJ2-3, with D perhaps TRBD2 (5 bases). Germline-derived CDR1 and CDR2 are SNHLY and FYNNEI. Trimming removed 4 bases from V and 6 bases from J, with 11 bases in between. The CDR3 spans 13 residues. CDR3 DNA: TGTGCCAGCAGTGTAGGAAGAGGGGATACGCAGTATTTT. This translates into CASSVGRGDTQYF.

To note about this clone: At the DNA level, this CDR3 is encoded by other sequences in the same sample as well. The chain links TRBV3-1 (or the pseudogene TRBV3-2) to TRBJ1-1; D may be TRBD1 (5 bases). The CDR3 runs 14 residues. V was cut by 4 bases and J by 0 bases, with 9 bases left in between. Looked up from germline, CDR1 is LGHDT and CDR2 is YNNKEL (reference sequence). The CDR3 DNA follows: TGTGCCAGCAGCCGGGGCGGAATGAACACTGAAGCTTTCTTT. Translated: CASSRGGMNTEAFF.

This chain uses TRBV10-1 with TRBJ1-1; D uncertain. The V and J ends lost 7 bases and 7 bases respectively, with 13 bases between them. This CDR3 spans 12 amino acids. Germline V CDR1 and CDR2: WNHNN, SYGVQD (reference sequence). CDR3 amino acids: CASTGEGSEAFF. For the CDR3, the DNA is TGCGCCAGCACCGGAGAAGGCAGTGAAGCTTTCTTT.

This clone was found a few times. The chain carries TRBV5-1 and TRBJ1-1; D is unresolved. The CDR3 is made up of 14 amino acids. Trimming removed 1 base from V and 0 bases from J, with 7 bases in between. The germline V gene has CDR1 SGHRS and CDR2 YFSETQ. The CDR3 protein is CASSLSRMNTEAFF. The CDR3 DNA is TGCGCCAGCAGCTTGTCAAGAATGAACACTGAAGCTTTCTTT.

The V and J genes are TRBV6-1 and TRBJ1-1, with D tentatively TRBD1 (6 bases). This CDR3 spans 14 amino acids. Trimming shortened V by 2 bases and J by 6 bases, and 13 bases separated the two germline ends. Germline loops: CDR1 MNHNS, CDR2 SASEGT. The CDR3 spells CASSEKTGRAEAFF. The CDR3 DNA reads as TGTGCCAGCAGTGAAAAAACAGGGAGGGCTGAAGCTTTCTTT.

The chain combines TRBV7-2 with TRBJ2-5, with TRBD2 matching 9 bases. The CDR3 spans 14 residues. Unmatched junction bases numbered 1, after V lost 3 bases and J lost 2 bases. Per the germline V gene, CDR1 is SGHTA and CDR2 is FQGNSA. The CDR3 sequence is CASSFLAGQETQYF. CDR3 nucleotide sequence: TGTGCCAGCAGCTTTCTAGCGGGGCAAGAGACCCAGTACTTC.

CDR3 residues: CASSLAGQGLSYEQYF. CDR3 bases: TGTGCCAGCAGCCTGGCCGGACAGGGTCTTTCCTACGAGCAGTACTTC. The chain combines TRBV5-4 with TRBJ2-7; 8 bases align to TRBD1. Germline V gives CDR1 SGHNT, CDR2 YYREEE (reference sequence). The CDR3 totals 16 residues. V dropped 4 bases and J dropped 1; count of bases not matched to a gene: 10.

The rearrangement uses TRBV5-1 and TRBJ2-2; 8 bases line up with TRBD1. Germline V gene sequence: CDR1 SGHRS, CDR2 YFSETQ. Unmatched junction bases numbered 6, after V lost 5 bases and J lost 3 bases. This CDR3 is 15 amino acids long. CDR3: CASRRTGLDTGELFF. Written as DNA, the CDR3 is TGCGCCAGCAGGAGGACAGGGTTGGACACCGGGGAGCTGTTTTTT. The full variable domain, with the rest looked up from reference TRBV5-1 and TRBJ2-2, is KAGVTQTPRYLIKTRGQQVTLSCSPISGHRSVSWYQQTPGQGLQFLFEYFSETQRNKGNFPGRFSGRQFSNSRSEMNVSTLELGDSALYLCASRRTGLDTGELFFGEGSRLTVL.

V gene TRBV11-2 combines with J gene TRBJ2-7; the D is unclear. Germline V CDR1 and CDR2: SGHAT, FQNNGV. V was cut by 0 bases and J by 3 bases, with 6 bases left in between. The CDR3 spans 13 residues. CDR3: CASSLDWNYEQYF. The CDR3 nucleotides read TGTGCCAGCAGCTTAGATTGGAACTACGAGCAGTACTTC.

The chain combines TRBV13 with TRBJ1-3; D gene ambiguous. CDR3 size: 16 residues. Looked up from germline, CDR1 is PRHDT and CDR2 is FYEKMQ (reference sequence). V was clipped by 1 base and J by 4 bases, with 14 bases between them. This chain's CDR3 is CASSLVASVGGNTIYF. As DNA, the CDR3 is TGTGCCAGCAGCTTAGTAGCCAGCGTTGGGGGAAACACCATATATTTT.